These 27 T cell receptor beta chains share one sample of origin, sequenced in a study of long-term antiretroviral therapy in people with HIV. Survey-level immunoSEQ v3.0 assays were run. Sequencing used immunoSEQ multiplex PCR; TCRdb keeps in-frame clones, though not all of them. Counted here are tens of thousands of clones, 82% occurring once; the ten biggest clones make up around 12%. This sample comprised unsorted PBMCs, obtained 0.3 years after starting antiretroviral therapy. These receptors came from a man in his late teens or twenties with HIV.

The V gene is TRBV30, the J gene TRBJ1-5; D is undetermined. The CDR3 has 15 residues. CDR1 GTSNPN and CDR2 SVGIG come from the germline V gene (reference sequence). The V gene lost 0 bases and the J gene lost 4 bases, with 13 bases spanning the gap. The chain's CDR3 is CAWSVAGMGNQPQHF. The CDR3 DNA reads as TGTGCCTGGAGTGTAGCGGGGATGGGAAATCAGCCCCAGCATTTT.

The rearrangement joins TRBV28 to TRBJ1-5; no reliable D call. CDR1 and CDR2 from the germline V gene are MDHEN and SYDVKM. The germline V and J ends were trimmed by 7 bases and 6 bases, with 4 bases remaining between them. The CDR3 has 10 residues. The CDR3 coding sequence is TGTGCCAGCAATGGTCAGCCCCAGCATTTT. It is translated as CASNGQPQHF.

The CDR3 here is CAWRVRGGGEQYF. The CDR3 DNA follows: TGTGCCTGGAGGGTTCGTGGGGGCGGCGAGCAGTACTTC. The chain carries TRBV30 and TRBJ2-7, with a weak D call TRBD1 (6 bases). CDR1 GTSNPN and CDR2 SVGIG come from the germline V gene (reference sequence). This CDR3 contains 13 residues. The V and J ends lost 3 bases and 6 bases respectively, with 15 bases between them.

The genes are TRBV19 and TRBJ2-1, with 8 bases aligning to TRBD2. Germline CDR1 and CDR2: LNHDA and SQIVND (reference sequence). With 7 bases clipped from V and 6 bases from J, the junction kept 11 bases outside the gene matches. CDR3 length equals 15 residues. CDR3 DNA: TGTGCCAGTACCCCTGGATTAGCGGGGATCAATGAGCAGTTCTTC. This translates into CASTPGLAGINEQFF.

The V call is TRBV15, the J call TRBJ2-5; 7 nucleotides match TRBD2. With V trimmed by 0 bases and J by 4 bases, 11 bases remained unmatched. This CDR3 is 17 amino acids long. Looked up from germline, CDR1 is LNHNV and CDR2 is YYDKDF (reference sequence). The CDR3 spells CATSRDGEGVSSETQYF. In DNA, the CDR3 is TGTGCCACCAGCAGAGATGGGGAGGGAGTCTCTTCAGAGACCCAGTACTTC.

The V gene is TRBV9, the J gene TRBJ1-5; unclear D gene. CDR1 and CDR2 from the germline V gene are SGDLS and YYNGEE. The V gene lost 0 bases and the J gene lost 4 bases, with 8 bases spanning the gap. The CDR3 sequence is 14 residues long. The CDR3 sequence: CASSVAGKNQPQHF. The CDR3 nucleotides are TGTGCCAGCAGCGTAGCAGGAAAGAATCAGCCCCAGCATTTT. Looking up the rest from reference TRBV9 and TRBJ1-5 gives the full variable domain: DSGVTQTPKHLITATGQRVTLRCSPRSGDLSVYWYQQSLDQGLQFLIQYYNGEERAKGNILERFSAQQFPDLHSELNLSSLELGDSALYFCASSVAGKNQPQHFGDGTRLSIL.

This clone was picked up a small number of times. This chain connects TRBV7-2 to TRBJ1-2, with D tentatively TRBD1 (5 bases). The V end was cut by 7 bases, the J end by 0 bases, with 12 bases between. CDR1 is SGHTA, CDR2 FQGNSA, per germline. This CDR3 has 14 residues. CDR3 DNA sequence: TGTGCCAGCATGCAGGGCTGGACTAACTATGGCTACACCTTC. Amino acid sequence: CASMQGWTNYGYTF.

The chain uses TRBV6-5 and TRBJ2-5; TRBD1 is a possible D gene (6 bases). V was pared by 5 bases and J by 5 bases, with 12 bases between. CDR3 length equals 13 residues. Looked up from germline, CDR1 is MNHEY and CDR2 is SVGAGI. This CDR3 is CASSQAGVETQYF. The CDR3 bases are TGTGCCAGCAGTCAAGCAGGGGTGGAGACCCAGTACTTC.

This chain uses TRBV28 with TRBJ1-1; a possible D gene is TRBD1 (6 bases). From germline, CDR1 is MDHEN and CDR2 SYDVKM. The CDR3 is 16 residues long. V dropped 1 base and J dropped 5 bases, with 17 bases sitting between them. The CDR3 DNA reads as TGTGCCAGCAGTTTATACGGGTGGGGGCCGGGGACTGAAGCTTTCTTT. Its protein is CASSLYGWGPGTEAFF.

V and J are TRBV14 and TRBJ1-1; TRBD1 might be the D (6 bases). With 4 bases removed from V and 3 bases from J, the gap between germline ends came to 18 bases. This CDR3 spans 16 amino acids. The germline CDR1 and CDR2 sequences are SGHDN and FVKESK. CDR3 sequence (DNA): TGTGCCAGCAGCCCCCGCGTCGGAGGGGGATACACTGAAGCTTTCTTT. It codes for CASSPRVGGGYTEAFF.

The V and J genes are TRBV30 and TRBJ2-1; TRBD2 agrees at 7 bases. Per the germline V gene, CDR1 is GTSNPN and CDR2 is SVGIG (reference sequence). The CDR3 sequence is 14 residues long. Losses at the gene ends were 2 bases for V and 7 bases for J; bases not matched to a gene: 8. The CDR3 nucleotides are TGTGCCTGGAGTCAGGGATACGGGGGGAATGAGCAGTTCTTC. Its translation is CAWSQGYGGNEQFF.

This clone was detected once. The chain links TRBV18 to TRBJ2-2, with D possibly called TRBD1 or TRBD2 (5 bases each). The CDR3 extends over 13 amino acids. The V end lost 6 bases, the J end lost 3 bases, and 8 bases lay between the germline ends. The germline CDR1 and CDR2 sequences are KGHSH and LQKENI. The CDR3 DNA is TGTGCCAGCTCGAGGGGCTACACCGGGGAGCTGTTTTTT. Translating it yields CASSRGYTGELFF.

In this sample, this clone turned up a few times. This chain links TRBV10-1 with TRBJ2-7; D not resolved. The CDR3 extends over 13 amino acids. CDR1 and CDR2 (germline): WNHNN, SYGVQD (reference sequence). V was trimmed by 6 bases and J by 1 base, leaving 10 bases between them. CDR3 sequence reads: CASSPGRSYEQYF. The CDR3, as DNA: TGCGCCAGCAGCCCCGGCAGGTCCTACGAGCAGTACTTC.

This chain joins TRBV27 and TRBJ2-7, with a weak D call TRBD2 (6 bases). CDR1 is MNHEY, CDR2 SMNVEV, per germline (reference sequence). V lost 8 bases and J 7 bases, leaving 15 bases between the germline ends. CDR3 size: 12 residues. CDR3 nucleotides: TGTGCCAGCGGATGGTCGGGGGATGAGCAGTACTTC. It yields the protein CASGWSGDEQYF.

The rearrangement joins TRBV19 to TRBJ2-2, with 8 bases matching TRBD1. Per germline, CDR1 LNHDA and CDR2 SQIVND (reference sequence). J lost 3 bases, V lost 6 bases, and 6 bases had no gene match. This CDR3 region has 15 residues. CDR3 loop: CASRLGQADTGELFF. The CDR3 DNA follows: TGTGCCAGTAGGTTGGGACAGGCGGACACCGGGGAGCTGTTTTTT.

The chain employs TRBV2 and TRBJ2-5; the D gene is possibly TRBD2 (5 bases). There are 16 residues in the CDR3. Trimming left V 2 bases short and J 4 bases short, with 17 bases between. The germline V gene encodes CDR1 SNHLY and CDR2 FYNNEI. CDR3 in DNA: TGTGCCAGCAGTGAAATTCCACGGGGTACTACAGAGACCCAGTACTTC. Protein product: CASSEIPRGTTETQYF.

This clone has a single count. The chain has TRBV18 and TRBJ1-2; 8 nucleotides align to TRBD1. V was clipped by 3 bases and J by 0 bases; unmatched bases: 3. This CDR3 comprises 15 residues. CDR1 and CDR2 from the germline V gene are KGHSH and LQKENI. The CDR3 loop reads CASSPLTGANYGYTF. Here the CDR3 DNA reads TGTGCCAGCTCACCCTTGACAGGGGCTAACTATGGCTACACCTTC.

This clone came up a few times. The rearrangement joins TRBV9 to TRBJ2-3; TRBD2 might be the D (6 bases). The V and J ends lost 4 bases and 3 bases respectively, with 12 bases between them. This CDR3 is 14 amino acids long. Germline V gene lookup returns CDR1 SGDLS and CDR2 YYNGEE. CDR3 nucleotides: TGTGCCAGCAGCTTCTCCGGGGGTACAGATACGCAGTATTTT. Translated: CASSFSGGTDTQYF.

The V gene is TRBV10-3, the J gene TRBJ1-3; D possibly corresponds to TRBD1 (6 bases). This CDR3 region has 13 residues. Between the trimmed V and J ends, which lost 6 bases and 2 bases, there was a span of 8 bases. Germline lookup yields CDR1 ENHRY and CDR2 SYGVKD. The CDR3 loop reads CAIRGAAGNTIYF. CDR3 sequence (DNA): TGTGCCATCAGGGGGGCCGCTGGAAACACCATATATTTT.

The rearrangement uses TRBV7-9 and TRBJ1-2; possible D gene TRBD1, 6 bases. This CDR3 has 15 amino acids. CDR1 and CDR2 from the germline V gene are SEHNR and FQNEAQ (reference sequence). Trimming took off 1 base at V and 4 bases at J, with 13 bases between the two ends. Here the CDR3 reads CASSLEGGGSYGYTF. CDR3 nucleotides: TGTGCCAGCAGCTTAGAAGGAGGGGGTTCCTATGGCTACACCTTC.

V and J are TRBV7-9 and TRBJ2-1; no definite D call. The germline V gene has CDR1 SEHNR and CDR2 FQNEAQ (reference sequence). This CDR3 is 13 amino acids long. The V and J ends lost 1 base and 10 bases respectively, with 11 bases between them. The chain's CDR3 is CASSLDNGLEQFF. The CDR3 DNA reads TGTGCCAGCAGCTTAGATAATGGCCTCGAGCAGTTCTTC.

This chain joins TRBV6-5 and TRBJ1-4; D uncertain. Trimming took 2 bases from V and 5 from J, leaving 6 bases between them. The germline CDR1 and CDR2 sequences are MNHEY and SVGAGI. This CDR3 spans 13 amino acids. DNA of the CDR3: TGTGCCAGCAGTTACCTAAAAAATGAAAAACTGTTTTTT. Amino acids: CASSYLKNEKLFF.

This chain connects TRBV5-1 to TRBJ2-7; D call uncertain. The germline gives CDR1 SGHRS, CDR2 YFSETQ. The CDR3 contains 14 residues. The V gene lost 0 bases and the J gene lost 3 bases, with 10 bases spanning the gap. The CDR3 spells CASSLEHGYYEQYF. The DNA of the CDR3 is TGCGCCAGCAGCTTGGAGCACGGATACTACGAGCAGTACTTC.

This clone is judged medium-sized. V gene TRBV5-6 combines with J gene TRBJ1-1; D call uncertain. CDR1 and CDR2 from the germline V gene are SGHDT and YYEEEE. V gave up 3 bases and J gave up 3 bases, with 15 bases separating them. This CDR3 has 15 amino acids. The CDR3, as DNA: TGTGCCAGCAGCTCCCCCTATGGAAGGGACACTGAAGCTTTCTTT. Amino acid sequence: CASSSPYGRDTEAFF. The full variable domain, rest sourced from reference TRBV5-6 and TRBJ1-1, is DAGVTQSPTHLIKTRGQQVTLRCSPKSGHDTVSWYQQALGQGPQFIFQYYEEEERQRGNFPDRFSGHQFPNYSSELNVNALLLGDSALYLCASSSPYGRDTEAFFGQGTRLTVV.

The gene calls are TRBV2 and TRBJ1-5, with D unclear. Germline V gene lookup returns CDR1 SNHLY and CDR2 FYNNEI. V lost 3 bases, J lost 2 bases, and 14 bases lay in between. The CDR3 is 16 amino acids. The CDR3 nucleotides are TGTGCCAGCAGTGATCGCGATTCATGGGGCAATCAGCCCCAGCATTTT. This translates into CASSDRDSWGNQPQHF.

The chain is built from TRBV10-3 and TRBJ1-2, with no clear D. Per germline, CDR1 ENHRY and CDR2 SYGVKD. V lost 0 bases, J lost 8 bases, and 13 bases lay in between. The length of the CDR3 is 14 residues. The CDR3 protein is CAISESGVEAGYTF. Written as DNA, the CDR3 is TGTGCCATCAGTGAGTCCGGGGTGGAGGCCGGCTACACCTTC.

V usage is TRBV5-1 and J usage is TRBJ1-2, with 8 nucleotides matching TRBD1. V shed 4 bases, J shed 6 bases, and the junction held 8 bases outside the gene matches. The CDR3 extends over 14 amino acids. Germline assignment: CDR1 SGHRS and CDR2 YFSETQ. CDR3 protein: CASSGPTGEDGYTF. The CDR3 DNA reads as TGCGCCAGCAGCGGCCCGACAGGGGAAGATGGCTACACCTTC.